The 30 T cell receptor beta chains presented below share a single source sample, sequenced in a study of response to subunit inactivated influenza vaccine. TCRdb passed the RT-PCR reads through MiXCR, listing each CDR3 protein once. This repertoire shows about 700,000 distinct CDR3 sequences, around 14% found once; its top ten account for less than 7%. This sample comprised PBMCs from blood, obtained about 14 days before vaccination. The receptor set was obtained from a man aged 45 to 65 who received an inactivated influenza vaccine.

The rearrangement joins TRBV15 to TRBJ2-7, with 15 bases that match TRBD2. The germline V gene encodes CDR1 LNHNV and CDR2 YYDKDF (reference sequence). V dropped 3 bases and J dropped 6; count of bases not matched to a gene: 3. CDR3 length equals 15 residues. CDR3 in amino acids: CATSREGLAGGEQYF. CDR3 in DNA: TGTGCCACCAGCAGGGAGGGACTAGCGGGAGGCGAGCAGTACTTC.

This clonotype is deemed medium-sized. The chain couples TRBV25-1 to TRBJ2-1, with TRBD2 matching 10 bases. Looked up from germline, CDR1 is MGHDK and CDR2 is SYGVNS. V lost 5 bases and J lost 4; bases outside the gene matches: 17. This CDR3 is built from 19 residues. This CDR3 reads CASSSVAGGPETPYNEQFF. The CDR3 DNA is TGTGCCAGCAGTTCCGTAGCGGGAGGCCCAGAGACCCCATACAATGAGCAGTTCTTC.

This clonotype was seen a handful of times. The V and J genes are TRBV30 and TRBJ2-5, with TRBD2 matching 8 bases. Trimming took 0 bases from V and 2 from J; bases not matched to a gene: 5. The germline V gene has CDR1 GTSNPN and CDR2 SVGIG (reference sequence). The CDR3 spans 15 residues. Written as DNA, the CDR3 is TGTGCCTGGAGTGTACGGCGGGGGGTGCAAGAGACCCAGTACTTC. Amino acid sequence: CAWSVRRGVQETQYF.

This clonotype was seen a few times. CDR3: CATTSGYEQYF. CDR3 sequence (DNA): TGTGCCACCACTAGCGGATACGAGCAGTACTTC. V usage is TRBV28 and J usage is TRBJ2-7, with TRBD2 matching 8 bases. Germline V gives CDR1 MDHEN, CDR2 SYDVKM. The ends lost 10 bases at V and 4 bases at J; junction bases unmatched: 3. The CDR3 has 11 amino acids.

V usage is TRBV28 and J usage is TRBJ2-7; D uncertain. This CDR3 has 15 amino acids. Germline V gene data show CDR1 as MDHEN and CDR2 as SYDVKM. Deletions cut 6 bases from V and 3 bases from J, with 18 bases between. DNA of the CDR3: TGTGCCAGCAGGATCATTGACAATCGGAACTACGAGCAGTACTTC. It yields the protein CASRIIDNRNYEQYF.

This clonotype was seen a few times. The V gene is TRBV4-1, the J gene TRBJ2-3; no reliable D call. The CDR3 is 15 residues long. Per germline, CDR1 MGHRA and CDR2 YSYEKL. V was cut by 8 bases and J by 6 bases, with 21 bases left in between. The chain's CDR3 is CASALADQLEDTQYF. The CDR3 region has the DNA TGCGCCAGCGCTCTTGCGGACCAACTGGAGGATACGCAGTATTTT.

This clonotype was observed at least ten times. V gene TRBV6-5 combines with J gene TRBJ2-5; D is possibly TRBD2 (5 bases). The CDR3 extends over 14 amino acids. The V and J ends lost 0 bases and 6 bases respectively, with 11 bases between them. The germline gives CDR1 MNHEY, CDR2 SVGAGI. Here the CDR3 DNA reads TGTGCCAGCAGTTACTCGGTACTAGATCAGACCCAGTACTTC. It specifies CASSYSVLDQTQYF.

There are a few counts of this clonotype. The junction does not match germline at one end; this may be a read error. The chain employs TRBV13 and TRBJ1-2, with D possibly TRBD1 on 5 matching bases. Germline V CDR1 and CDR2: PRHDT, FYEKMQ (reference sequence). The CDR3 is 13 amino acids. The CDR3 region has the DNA TGTGCCAGCAGCCGACAGAATCCCTATGGCTACGCCTTC. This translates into CASSRQNPYGYAF.

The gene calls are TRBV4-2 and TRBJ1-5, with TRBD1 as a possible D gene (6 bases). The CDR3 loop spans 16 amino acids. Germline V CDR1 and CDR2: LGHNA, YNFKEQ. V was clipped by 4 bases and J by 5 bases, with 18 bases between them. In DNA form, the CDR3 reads TGTGCCAGCAGCCGAGAGGCGGGCCAGGGGTATCAGCCCCAGCATTTT. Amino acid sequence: CASSREAGQGYQPQHF.

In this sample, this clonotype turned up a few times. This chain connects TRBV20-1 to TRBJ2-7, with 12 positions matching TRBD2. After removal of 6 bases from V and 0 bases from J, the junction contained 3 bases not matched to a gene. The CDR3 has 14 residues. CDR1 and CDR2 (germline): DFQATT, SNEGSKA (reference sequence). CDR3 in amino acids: CSATGLAGSYEQYF. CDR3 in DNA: TGCAGTGCCACGGGACTAGCGGGCTCCTACGAGCAGTACTTC.

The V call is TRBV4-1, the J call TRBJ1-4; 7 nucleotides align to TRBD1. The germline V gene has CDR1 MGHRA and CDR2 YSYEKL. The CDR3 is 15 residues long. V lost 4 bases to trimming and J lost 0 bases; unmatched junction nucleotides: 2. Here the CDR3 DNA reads TGCGCCAGCAGCCGCACAGGGGCAACTAATGAAAAACTGTTTTTT. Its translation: CASSRTGATNEKLFF.

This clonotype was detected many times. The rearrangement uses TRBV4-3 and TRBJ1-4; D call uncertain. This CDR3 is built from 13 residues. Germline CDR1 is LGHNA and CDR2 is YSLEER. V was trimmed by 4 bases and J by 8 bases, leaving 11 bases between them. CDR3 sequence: CASSLRSGEKLFF. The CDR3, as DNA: TGCGCCAGCAGCCTGCGGAGCGGGGAAAAACTGTTTTTT.

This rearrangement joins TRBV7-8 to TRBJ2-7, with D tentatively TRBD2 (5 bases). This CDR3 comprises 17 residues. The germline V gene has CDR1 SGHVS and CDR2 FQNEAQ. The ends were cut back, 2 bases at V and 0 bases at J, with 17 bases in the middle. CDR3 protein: CASSLKTRAEGSYEQYF. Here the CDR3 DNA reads TGTGCCAGCAGCTTAAAGACGAGGGCAGAGGGCTCCTACGAGCAGTACTTC.

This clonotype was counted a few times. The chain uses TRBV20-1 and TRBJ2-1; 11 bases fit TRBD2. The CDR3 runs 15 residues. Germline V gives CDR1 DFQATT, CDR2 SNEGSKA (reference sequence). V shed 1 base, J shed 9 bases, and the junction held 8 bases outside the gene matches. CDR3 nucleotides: TGCAGTGCTAGAGCCTGGACTAGCGGGTATGCTGAGCAGTTCTTC. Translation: CSARAWTSGYAEQFF.

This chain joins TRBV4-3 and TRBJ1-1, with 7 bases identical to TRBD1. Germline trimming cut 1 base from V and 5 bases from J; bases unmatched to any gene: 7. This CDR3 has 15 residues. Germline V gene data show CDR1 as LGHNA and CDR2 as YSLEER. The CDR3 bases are TGCGCCAGCAGCCAAGGGGCAGGGGGATGGACTGAAGCTTTCTTT. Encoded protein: CASSQGAGGWTEAFF.

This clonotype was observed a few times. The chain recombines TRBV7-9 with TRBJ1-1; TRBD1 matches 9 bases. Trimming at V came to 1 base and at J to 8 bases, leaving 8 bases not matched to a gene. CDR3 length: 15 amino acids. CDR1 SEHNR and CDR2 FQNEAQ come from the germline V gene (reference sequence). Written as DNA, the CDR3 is TGTGCCAGCAGCTTAGGGGGGACAGGGAGAATAGAAGCTTTCTTT. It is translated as CASSLGGTGRIEAFF.

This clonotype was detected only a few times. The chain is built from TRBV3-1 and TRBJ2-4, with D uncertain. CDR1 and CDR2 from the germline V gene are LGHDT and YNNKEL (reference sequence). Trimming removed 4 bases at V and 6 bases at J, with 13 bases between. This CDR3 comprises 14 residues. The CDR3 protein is CASSLVGSGNIQYF. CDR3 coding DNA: TGTGCCAGCAGCCTAGTCGGGTCGGGAAACATTCAGTACTTC.

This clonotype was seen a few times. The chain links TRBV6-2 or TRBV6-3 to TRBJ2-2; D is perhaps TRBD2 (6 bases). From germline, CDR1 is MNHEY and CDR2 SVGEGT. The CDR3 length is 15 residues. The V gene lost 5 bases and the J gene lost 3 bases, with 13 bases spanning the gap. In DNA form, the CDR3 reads TGTGCCAGCAGTCCAGCGGGCTACGACACCGGGGAGCTGTTTTTT. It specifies CASSPAGYDTGELFF.

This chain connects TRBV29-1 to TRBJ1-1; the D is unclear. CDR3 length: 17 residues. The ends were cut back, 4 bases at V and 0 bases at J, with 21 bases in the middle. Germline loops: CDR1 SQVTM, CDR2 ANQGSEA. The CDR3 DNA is TGCAGCGTTGTTGGGAGGAGGGCGTACTCCATGAACACTGAAGCTTTCTTT. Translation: CSVVGRRAYSMNTEAFF.

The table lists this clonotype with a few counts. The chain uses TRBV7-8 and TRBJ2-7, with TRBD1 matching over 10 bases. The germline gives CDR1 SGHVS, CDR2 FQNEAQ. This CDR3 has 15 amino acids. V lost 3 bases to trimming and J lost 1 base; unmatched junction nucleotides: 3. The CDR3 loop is CASSFGGQGSYEQYF. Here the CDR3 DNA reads TGTGCCAGCAGCTTTGGGGGACAGGGGTCCTACGAGCAGTACTTC.

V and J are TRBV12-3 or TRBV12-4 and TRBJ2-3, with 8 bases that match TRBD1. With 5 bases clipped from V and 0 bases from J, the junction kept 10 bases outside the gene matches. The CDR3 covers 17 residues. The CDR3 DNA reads TGTGCCAGCAGTCAATTTGGACAGGGCTATAGCACAGATACGCAGTATTTT. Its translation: CASSQFGQGYSTDTQYF.

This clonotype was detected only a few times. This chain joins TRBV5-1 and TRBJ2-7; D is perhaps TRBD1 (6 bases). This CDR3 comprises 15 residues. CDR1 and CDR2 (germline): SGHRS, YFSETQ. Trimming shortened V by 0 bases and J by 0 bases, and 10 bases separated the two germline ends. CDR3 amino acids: CASSLAGHDSYEQYF. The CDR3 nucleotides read TGCGCCAGCAGCTTGGCGGGACACGACTCCTACGAGCAGTACTTC.

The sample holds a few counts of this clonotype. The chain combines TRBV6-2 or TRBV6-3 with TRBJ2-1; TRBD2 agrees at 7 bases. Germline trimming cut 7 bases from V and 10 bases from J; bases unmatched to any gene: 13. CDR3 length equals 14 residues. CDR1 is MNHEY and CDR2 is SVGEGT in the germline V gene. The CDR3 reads CASMGRVGLDEQFF. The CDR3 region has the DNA TGTGCCAGCATGGGGAGGGTGGGACTGGACGAGCAGTTCTTC.

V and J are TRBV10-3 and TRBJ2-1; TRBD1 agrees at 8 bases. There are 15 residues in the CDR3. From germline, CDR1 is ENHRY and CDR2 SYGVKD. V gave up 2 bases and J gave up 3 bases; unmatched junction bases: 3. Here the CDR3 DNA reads TGTGCCATCAGTGAGGCCACAGGGGGCTACAATGAGCAGTTCTTC. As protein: CAISEATGGYNEQFF.

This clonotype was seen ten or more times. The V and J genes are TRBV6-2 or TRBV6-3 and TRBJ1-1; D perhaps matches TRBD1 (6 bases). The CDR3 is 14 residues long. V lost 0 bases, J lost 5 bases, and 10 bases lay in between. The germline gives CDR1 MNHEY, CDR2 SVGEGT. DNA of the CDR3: TGTGCCAGCAGTTACTCGGAAGGGGGGACTGAAGCTTTCTTT. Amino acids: CASSYSEGGTEAFF.

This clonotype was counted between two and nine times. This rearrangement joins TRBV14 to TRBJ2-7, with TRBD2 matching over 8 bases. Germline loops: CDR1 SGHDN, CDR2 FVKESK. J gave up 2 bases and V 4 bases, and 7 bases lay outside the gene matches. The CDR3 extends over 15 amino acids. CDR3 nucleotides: TGTGCCAGCAGCCGAGGGCCAGCGGGAGCCTACGAGCAGTACTTC. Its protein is CASSRGPAGAYEQYF.

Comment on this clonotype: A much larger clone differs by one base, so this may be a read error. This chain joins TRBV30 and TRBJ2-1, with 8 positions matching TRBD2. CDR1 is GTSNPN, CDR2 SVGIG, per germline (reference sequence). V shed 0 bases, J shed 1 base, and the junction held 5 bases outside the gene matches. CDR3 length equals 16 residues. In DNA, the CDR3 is TGTGCCTGGAGTGTCCCGGGACTAGTATCCTACAATGAGCAGTTCTTC. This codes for CAWSVPGLVSYNEQFF.

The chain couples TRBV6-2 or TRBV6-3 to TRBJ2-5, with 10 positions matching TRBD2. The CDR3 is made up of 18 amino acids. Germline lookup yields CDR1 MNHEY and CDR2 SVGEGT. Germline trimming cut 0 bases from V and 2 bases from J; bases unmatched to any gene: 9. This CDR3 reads CASSYSRLAGAIQETQYF. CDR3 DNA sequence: TGTGCCAGCAGTTACTCAAGGCTAGCGGGAGCGATACAAGAGACCCAGTACTTC.

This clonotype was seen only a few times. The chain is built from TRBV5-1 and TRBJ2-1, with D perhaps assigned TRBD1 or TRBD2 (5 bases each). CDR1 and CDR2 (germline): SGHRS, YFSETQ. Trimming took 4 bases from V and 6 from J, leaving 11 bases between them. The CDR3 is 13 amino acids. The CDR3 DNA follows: TGCGCCAGCAGCACGGGACCAAGCAATGAGCAGTTCTTC. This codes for CASSTGPSNEQFF.

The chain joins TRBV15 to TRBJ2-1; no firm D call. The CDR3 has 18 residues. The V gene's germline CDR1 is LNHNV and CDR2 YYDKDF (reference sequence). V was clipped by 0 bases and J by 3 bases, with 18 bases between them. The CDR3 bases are TGTGCCACCAGCAGAGATCTACCCTACGCGGAAAGCTACAATGAGCAGTTCTTC. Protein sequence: CATSRDLPYAESYNEQFF. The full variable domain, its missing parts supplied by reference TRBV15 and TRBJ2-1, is DAMVIQNPRYQVTQFGKPVTLSCSQTLNHNVMYWYQQKSSQAPKLLFHYYDKDFNNEADTPDNFQSRRPNTSFCFLDIRSPGLGDTAMYLCATSRDLPYAESYNEQFFGPGTRLTVL.